This T cell receptor beta chain was profiled in a study of cytomegalovirus exposure and HLA in healthy donors. PCR amplification relied on 60 Vbeta primers (plus 13 Jbeta primers). Profiling relied on immunoSEQ multiplex PCR, and the TCRdb table lists in-frame clones only, not all of them. This sample has around 190,000 clones, with around 80% found just once. The sequenced sample consisted of PBMCs. The TCR was taken from a man aged 40-49 years in good health and CMV-seronegative.

The CDR3 coding sequence is TGTGCCAGCTGGACAGAGAACACCGGGGAGCTGTTTTTT. Protein product: CASWTENTGELFF. This rearrangement joins TRBV7-9 to TRBJ2-2; TRBD1 might be the D (6 bases). V dropped 8 bases and J dropped 1 base, with 8 bases sitting between them. CDR3 size: 13 residues. From germline, CDR1 is SEHNR and CDR2 FQNEAQ (reference sequence).